One sample yielded the 14 T cell receptor beta chains listed below, sequenced in a study of long-term antiretroviral therapy in people with HIV. Run at survey level, the immunoSEQ assay was version v3.0. Here immunoSEQ multiplex PCR was the method, and the copy in TCRdb shows in-frame clones only, minus some. The table records approximately 22,000 clones, around 84% of them present only once. Source: unsorted PBMCs, taken 1.9 years after starting antiretroviral therapy. These receptors were obtained from a woman aged 45 to 65 with HIV.

This clone appeared once. This chain joins TRBV23-1 and TRBJ2-7; tentatively, D is TRBD2 (5 bases). TRBV23-1 is assigned to the ORF class and has an uncertain function. This CDR3 has 12 residues. The ends were cut back, 10 bases at V and 2 bases at J, with 12 bases in the middle. The CDR3 sequence is CAKIDGAYEQYF. For the CDR3, the DNA is TGCGCCAAGATAGACGGGGCCTACGAGCAGTACTTC.

The CDR3 spells CASSSSGGMGNQPQHF. The DNA for the CDR3 is TGTGCCAGCAGCTCGTCAGGGGGCATGGGGAATCAGCCCCAGCATTTT. The chain employs TRBV7-2 and TRBJ1-5; 8 positions agree with TRBD1. The CDR3 sequence is 16 residues long. Looked up from germline, CDR1 is SGHTA and CDR2 is FQGNSA. V lost 4 bases to trimming and J lost 4 bases; unmatched junction nucleotides: 9. The whole variable domain, remainder taken from reference TRBV7-2 and TRBJ1-5, is GAGVSQSPSNKVTEKGKDVELRCDPISGHTALYWYRQSLGQGLEFLIYFQGNSAPDKSGLPSDRFSAERTGGSVSTLTIQRTQQEDSAVYLCASSSSGGMGNQPQHFGDGTRLSIL.

This sequence joins TRBV7-3 and TRBJ2-3, with unresolved D. The CDR3 has 13 residues. The V end lost 5 bases, the J end lost 0 bases, and 6 bases lay between the germline ends. Germline loops: CDR1 SGHTA, CDR2 FQGTGA. The CDR3 DNA reads as TGTGCCAGCAGCCTCTCGAGCACAGATACGCAGTATTTT. Translation: CASSLSSTDTQYF.

The rearrangement uses TRBV9 and TRBJ1-1; possible D gene TRBD1, 5 bases. Trimming took off 10 bases at V and 5 bases at J, with 15 bases between the two ends. The germline V gene encodes CDR1 SGDLS and CDR2 YYNGEE. This CDR3 is built from 12 residues. CDR3 DNA sequence: TGTGCCTCGAAAGGGGCTGAGACTGAAGCTTTCTTT. It yields the protein CASKGAETEAFF.

The CDR3 is CSVEGQGRDTQYF. The DNA of the CDR3 is TGCAGCGTTGAGGGGCAGGGTAGAGATACGCAGTATTTT. The chain couples TRBV29-1 to TRBJ2-3, with D perhaps TRBD1 (5 bases). The CDR3 has 13 amino acids. V gave up 3 bases and J gave up 5 bases, with 12 bases separating them. Germline values: CDR1 SQVTM, CDR2 ANQGSEA.

The chain employs TRBV5-5 and TRBJ1-1; D remains unclear. The length of the CDR3 is 14 residues. V lost 2 bases and J lost 8, with 16 bases in between. Germline CDR1 SGHKS, CDR2 YYEKEE (reference sequence). The CDR3 here is CASSLRIAAAEAFF. Here the CDR3 DNA reads TGTGCCAGCAGCTTACGGATCGCGGCGGCAGAAGCTTTCTTT.

The CDR3 spells CASSSSGATYEQYF. The CDR3 bases are TGTGCCAGCAGCTCTAGCGGGGCTACCTACGAGCAGTACTTC. This chain uses TRBV9 with TRBJ2-7; 9 bases fit TRBD2. The CDR3 contains 14 residues. Germline V gives CDR1 SGDLS, CDR2 YYNGEE. J was trimmed by 2 bases and V by 4 bases; bases with no gene match: 4.

V gene TRBV27 combines with J gene TRBJ2-3, with 11 bases aligning to TRBD2. J gave up 9 bases and V 4 bases, and 6 bases lay outside the gene matches. This CDR3 is built from 14 residues. Germline V lookup: CDR1 MNHEY, CDR2 SMNVEV (reference sequence). CDR3 sequence reads: CASSSLAGGATQYF. The CDR3 DNA follows: TGTGCCAGCAGTTCCCTAGCGGGGGGCGCGACGCAGTATTTT.

The chain couples TRBV7-7 to TRBJ2-7, with 13 bases identical to TRBD2. This CDR3 contains 15 residues. V lost 2 bases to trimming and J lost 5 bases; unmatched junction nucleotides: 3. The V gene's germline CDR1 is SSHAT and CDR2 FNYEAQ (reference sequence). CDR3 region: CASSLRLAGGDEQYF. CDR3 in DNA: TGTGCCAGCAGCTTACGACTAGCGGGGGGAGACGAGCAGTACTTC.

The chain recombines TRBV4-3 with TRBJ2-3; no reliable D call. CDR1 is LGHNA, CDR2 YSLEER, per germline. Trimming took 0 bases from V and 2 from J, leaving 15 bases between them. The CDR3 is 17 residues long. The CDR3 is CASSQDLPGTATDTQYF. CDR3 in DNA: TGCGCCAGCAGCCAAGATCTGCCAGGAACCGCCACAGATACGCAGTATTTT.

CDR3: CASSIRATYEQYF. In DNA, the CDR3 is TGTGCCAGTAGTATAAGGGCTACCTACGAGCAGTACTTC. This chain links TRBV19 with TRBJ2-7; D remains unclear. Germline values: CDR1 LNHDA, CDR2 SQIVND (reference sequence). The CDR3 runs to 13 residues. The germline V and J ends were trimmed by 2 bases and 2 bases, with 7 bases remaining between them.

The chain combines TRBV7-2 with TRBJ2-7, with D perhaps matching TRBD1 (5 bases). CDR3 size: 16 residues. The germline CDR1 and CDR2 sequences are SGHTA and FQGNSA. V gave up 5 bases and J gave up 3 bases, with 20 bases separating them. The DNA for the CDR3 is TGTGCCAGCAGCAGGGTGTCAGTAGGGGTGGGCTACGAGCAGTACTTC. Its protein product is CASSRVSVGVGYEQYF.

The rearrangement joins TRBV6-1 to TRBJ2-1, with 9 bases aligning to TRBD2. The CDR3 runs 13 residues. V gave up 8 bases and J gave up 7 bases; unmatched junction bases: 6. Germline lookup yields CDR1 MNHNS and CDR2 SASEGT. The CDR3 DNA follows: TGTGCCAGCCCTGGGCTAGCGGGGAATGAGCAGTTCTTC. Protein: CASPGLAGNEQFF.

The chain recombines TRBV25-1 with TRBJ2-7, with D maybe TRBD2 (6 bases). This CDR3 region has 16 residues. From germline, CDR1 is MGHDK and CDR2 SYGVNS. The ends were cut back, 3 bases at V and 5 bases at J, with 20 bases in the middle. CDR3 DNA sequence: TGTGCCAGCAGTGACTTGGGGGGTGTATCGGGAAACGAGCAGTACTTC. Its translation: CASSDLGGVSGNEQYF.